This T cell receptor beta chain emerged from a study of HIV-infected patients and healthy controls (dated by TCRdb to 2013 to 2014). With respect to the entire study: The question the study tested was whether immune perturbation and reconstitution could be captured by deep TCR repertoire sequencing of small blood samples from HIV patients.

Whole blood was used without cell fractionation, so all unsorted peripheral T cells were reflected in the repertoire. Ten uninfected healthy donors were sampled as controls, and four of these ten donors were sampled twice approximately three months apart. A 2.5 ml sample of peripheral blood was drawn into Tempus tubes for RNA extraction. Residual genomic DNA was removed with the TURBO-DNase kit and globin mRNA was depleted with GLOBINclear. Using SuperScript III with primers targeting the alpha and beta constant regions, around 550 ng of RNA was reverse transcribed. Alpha and beta chain libraries were generated separately via chain-specific third strand synthesis with multiplexing indices. In the protocol, all rearrangements within a chain were amplified with a single primer pair so that primer bias was avoided, and molecular barcodes were added to each cDNA molecule. T4 RNA Ligase 1 joined purified cDNA to a 5' RACE adapter that carried a random hexamer and the SP2 sequencing primer site. With slow temperature ramps used to favor optimal annealing, second strand synthesis was primed from the SP2 site with Phusion polymerase. Each molecule's 12-nucleotide barcode consisted of two random hexamer sequences, both added before amplification and joined together. A short first PCR added P5 and P7 adapter elements plus a second index, followed by an approximately 25-cycle amplification PCR with P5s and P7 primers. A total of 25 to 30 PCR cycles were applied to the libraries, which were quantified on a Qubit, sized on a Bioanalyzer, and diluted to 3 to 4.5 nM. Sequencing of the normalized libraries was done on an Illumina MiSeq using 2 x 250 paired-end kits. MinElute columns were the means by which the reverse transcription reactions were cleaned up, and the reactions were eluted into 9 to 10 ul Tris-Cl. A 1:1 ratio of AMPure XP beads was used to clean the adapter ligations after they had run for 23 hours at 16 degrees C. The paper's processing steps were these. A modified Decombinator that output V, J, insert and barcode information was used to process the demultiplexed FASTQ files. Sequences sharing a barcode but differing from the dominant sequence were discarded as errors, and barcodes clustered at Levenshtein distance 3 were counted to estimate original cDNA molecules. The R packages ineq, vegan, igraph and RCytoscape were used for downstream analyses, with IMGT nomenclature and CDR3 definitions applied. V gene usage was computed over distinct sequences, each TCR counted once to avoid skew from clonal expansion. Unique CDR3 amino acid sequences within a donor were connected in similarity networks whenever two sequences differed by a single Levenshtein edit. In the repertoires, a search was made for a compiled set of published HIV-specific CDR3s (roughly 92 alpha, some 700 beta) and CMV-specific CDR3s (roughly 12 alpha, about 250 beta). Lower sequence numbers were not the cause of the decreased diversity in patients, as random subsampling to size-matched repertoires showed. TCRdb's own reprocessing of the public reads used fastp at Q25 and MiXCR and kept productive beta chains. Every entry covers one CDR3 protein and lists the most common genes and DNA from its rows. The V and J calls shown here were made by TCRdb, not taken from the authors' results. Within this sample are roughly 14,000 distinct CDR3 sequences, with roughly 7.6% of them counted one time only. The ten biggest clones cover just over 8% of the sample.

What the authors observed across the whole study: The observed differences in diversity were not explained by the slight differences in age and sex profiles between the study cohorts. Rare events from HIV-infected data received too much weight under size-matching, and comparisons were complicated by unequal numbers of distinct sequences between patients and controls. Compared with untreated HIV+ repertoires, healthy control repertoires had roughly threefold more distinct CDR3s and higher Shannon diversity. Mean usage differed significantly between HIV-infected patients and controls for eight alpha and eight beta V genes. Healthy controls shared more CDR3s between individuals than HIV+ patients, by Jaccard index and by count of highly shared sequences. Using whole blood restricted sequencing depth and prevented separating the dynamics of distinct T-cell subpopulations. Oligoclonality may be reflected in the significantly higher mean Gini indices of HIV-infected repertoires compared with controls. In HIV-infected patients, the apparent post-therapy recovery of the Gini index was not replicated in size-matched repertoire data. In the study, no determination of donor HLA types was made. MAIT cell alpha-chain CDR3s were present at high frequency in healthy controls but severely depleted in HIV+ repertoires. Only sixteen HIV-infected individuals were processed, which the authors considered a major limit on how widely the findings apply. Alpha-beta chain pairing was not determined in the samples. During therapy, HIV-associated CDR3s significantly decreased in frequency, while CMV-associated CDR3s did not change significantly, though most became more frequent.

Regarding this clonotype: What antigen it recognizes has not been identified. The input lacks base qualities; no much larger clone sits a single base away.

The sequence derives from an adult in good health. The specimen sequenced was blood.

Here the CDR3 is given as CASSPPRDTQYF. The nucleotides read TGTGCCAGCAGCCCTCCCCGGGATACGCAGTATTTT. The V gene is TRBV7-9 and the J gene is TRBJ2-3; there is no confident call for the D gene. The CDR3 holds 12 amino acids from the cysteine to the phenylalanine. Of all the DNA, just the CDR3 is kept, 36 bases in frame from base 1. CDR1 SEHNR and CDR2 FQNEAQ are derived from the germline V gene (reference sequence). V is pared back by 5 bases and J by 6 bases, with 9 bases lying between the germline termini.